Listed here are 9 T cell receptor beta chains from one sample, sequenced in a study of T cells in Graves' hyperthyroidism and ophthalmopathy. Amplified TCR beta CDR3 regions derived from RNA transcripts. The HTBI primer set served for first-round RT-PCR of the TCR CDR3. TCRdb re-derived calls from the multiplex PCR reads in MiXCR, one entry per CDR3 protein. The sample shows over 350,000 distinct CDR3 sequences, about 14% of them seen only once. The sample consisted of blood. The receptors were sampled from a man in his fifties with Graves' ophthalmopathy.

In this sample, this clonotype turned up many times. The rearrangement uses TRBV2 and TRBJ1-4; 7 bases match TRBD1. The V gene's germline CDR1 is SNHLY and CDR2 FYNNEI. Losses at the gene ends were 8 bases for V and 0 bases for J; bases not matched to a gene: 6. This CDR3 contains 15 residues. This CDR3 reads CASSGTAATNEKLFF. In nucleotides, the CDR3 is TGTGCCAGCTCTGGGACAGCCGCAACTAATGAAAAACTGTTTTTT.

At least ten counts were recorded for this clonotype. The gene calls are TRBV18 and TRBJ2-7; 9 bases fit TRBD2. V was clipped by 2 bases and J by 3 bases; unmatched bases: 8. This CDR3 is built from 16 residues. CDR1 and CDR2 (germline): KGHSH, LQKENI. CDR3 DNA: TGTGCCAGCTCACCAAGTCCCCTAGCGGGAAACTACGAGCAGTACTTC. Translated: CASSPSPLAGNYEQYF.

This clonotype was observed at least ten times. The chain recombines TRBV28 with TRBJ2-7; D remains unclear. The ends were cut back, 6 bases at V and 3 bases at J, with 18 bases in the middle. The germline CDR1 and CDR2 sequences are MDHEN and SYDVKM. This CDR3 contains 15 residues. The CDR3 sequence: CASSPRLGLGYEQYF. The CDR3, as DNA: TGTGCCAGCAGCCCCAGATTGGGGTTAGGCTACGAGCAGTACTTC.

This clonotype was counted ten times or more. This rearrangement joins TRBV28 to TRBJ2-5; no reliable D call. From germline, CDR1 is MDHEN and CDR2 SYDVKM. Deletions cut 6 bases from V and 1 base from J, with 12 bases between. The CDR3 has 14 amino acids. Here the CDR3 DNA reads TGTGCCAGCAGCTTACTATCCCTCCAAGAGACCCAGTACTTC. Translating gives CASSLLSLQETQYF.

The rearrangement joins TRBV28 to TRBJ1-2; D is unresolved. The CDR3 runs to 13 residues. Trimming left V 1 base short and J 4 bases short, with 7 bases between. Germline CDR1 is MDHEN and CDR2 is SYDVKM. CDR3 bases: TGTGCCAGCAGTTTATTTAACAGCTATGGCTACACCTTC. It is translated as CASSLFNSYGYTF.

This chain joins TRBV28 and TRBJ2-3, with TRBD1 matching over 7 bases. The J segment lost 0 bases and the V segment lost 3 bases, leaving 18 bases of the junction unmatched. The CDR3 runs to 20 residues. The germline CDR1 and CDR2 sequences are MDHEN and SYDVKM. Written as DNA, the CDR3 is TGTGCCAGCAGTTTCCCCAAAATGAGCCGGGACAGAGGGAGCACAGATACGCAGTATTTT. Protein sequence: CASSFPKMSRDRGSTDTQYF.

This clonotype was observed many times. This chain connects TRBV6-1 to TRBJ1-2; unclear D gene. Trimming cost V 8 bases and J 6 bases, with 16 bases left between them. The CDR3 consists of 13 residues. CDR1 and CDR2 (germline): MNHNS, SASEGT. The CDR3 loop is CASSPIGRDGYTF. The DNA for the CDR3 is TGTGCCAGCTCCCCCATCGGACGGGATGGCTACACCTTC.

This clonotype was counted ten times or more. The CDR3 DNA follows: TGTGCCAGCAGTCAATTCGGGCGATCTCGGGAAAAACTGTTTTTT. Translated: CASSQFGRSREKLFF. The rearrangement links TRBV12-3 or TRBV12-4 to TRBJ1-4; D unresolved. The ends were cut back, 5 bases at V and 8 bases at J, with 18 bases in the middle. CDR3 length: 15 amino acids.

In its sample, this clonotype was seen many times. The chain is built from TRBV4-1 and TRBJ2-7; 8 nucleotides align to TRBD2. V dropped 3 bases and J dropped 2; count of bases not matched to a gene: 6. The germline V gene encodes CDR1 MGHRA and CDR2 YSYEKL. The CDR3 extends over 15 amino acids. This CDR3 is CASSHSTSGAYEQYF. CDR3 sequence (DNA): TGCGCCAGCAGCCACTCAACTAGCGGTGCCTACGAGCAGTACTTC.